Below, 17 T cell receptor beta chains from the same sample are listed, as sequenced in a study of Ad26.COV2.S vaccination and SARS-CoV-2 variants. As to treatment: around 19 received Ad26.COV2.S at low or high dose, single or two shots; about 5 received placebo; per-sample allocation not given. Day 63 following the first vaccine or placebo injection was when the samples were taken. TCRdb's table, derived via immunoSEQ multiplex PCR, lists solely in-frame clones and lacks some. This table has 400,000 to 450,000 clones, 80% to 95% appearing once. The sample consisted of peripheral blood, taken in a trial of Ad26.COV2.S vaccine versus placebo. These receptors were collected from a person between 18 and 65 years old who received the Ad26.COV2.S COVID-19 vaccine or a placebo.

The rearrangement uses TRBV19 and TRBJ2-3, with 7 bases lining up with TRBD1. The CDR3 loop spans 16 amino acids. Germline V gene data show CDR1 as LNHDA and CDR2 as SQIVND (reference sequence). The trim removed 5 bases at V and 2 bases at J, leaving 10 bases unmatched. In nucleotides, the CDR3 is TGTGCCAGTAGTGCCCGGACAGGAAGGCCCACAGATACGCAGTATTTT. Translated, it gives CASSARTGRPTDTQYF.

CDR3 in DNA: TGTGCCAGCAGTCCGTTTGCCGGGCGCGGGGCCCATCAGCCCCAGCATTTT. Its translation: CASSPFAGRGAHQPQHF. The chain carries TRBV28 and TRBJ1-5; D is possibly TRBD1 (5 bases). The V gene's germline CDR1 is MDHEN and CDR2 SYDVKM. Trimming left V 5 bases short and J 5 bases short, with 22 bases between. The CDR3 is 17 residues long.

The chain uses TRBV29-1 and TRBJ2-1; the D is unclear. Germline-derived CDR1 and CDR2 are SQVTM and ANQGSEA. The CDR3 has 14 amino acids. The V end lost 1 base, the J end lost 4 bases, and 11 bases lay between the germline ends. The CDR3 loop is CSVEGGVPYNEQFF. CDR3 sequence (DNA): TGCAGCGTTGAAGGTGGGGTCCCGTACAATGAGCAGTTCTTC.

The chain is built from TRBV7-8 and TRBJ2-7; 8 positions agree with TRBD1. Germline-derived CDR1 and CDR2 are SGHVS and FQNEAQ. V gave up 2 bases and J gave up 1 base; unmatched junction bases: 7. The CDR3 is made up of 16 amino acids. The CDR3 DNA follows: TGTGCCAGCAGCTTACCCCGAACAGGGGGGTCCTACGAGCAGTACTTC. Its translation: CASSLPRTGGSYEQYF.

The chain carries TRBV24-1 and TRBJ2-3, with D perhaps matching TRBD2 (6 bases). V dropped 5 bases and J dropped 0 bases, with 11 bases sitting between them. The CDR3 consists of 15 residues. The germline V gene encodes CDR1 KGHDR and CDR2 SFDVKD. CDR3 loop: CATSGLDTSTDTQYF. The CDR3 DNA is TGTGCCACCAGTGGACTAGATACTAGCACAGATACGCAGTATTTT.

The chain employs TRBV5-6 and TRBJ2-7; D remains ambiguous. Germline CDR1 reads SGHDT; CDR2 reads YYEEEE. This CDR3 comprises 14 residues. V was cut by 4 bases and J by 0 bases, with 11 bases left in between. CDR3: CASSIDLSSYEQYF. CDR3 DNA: TGTGCCAGCAGCATCGACCTGAGCTCCTACGAGCAGTACTTC.

For the CDR3, the DNA is TGCGCCAGCAGCTTGGAGGTGTTTGGGAATGAGCAGTTCTTC. Translation: CASSLEVFGNEQFF. This chain links TRBV5-1 with TRBJ2-1, with no clear D. V shed 0 bases and J shed 7 bases, with 11 bases lying between them. The CDR3 is 14 amino acids. The germline CDR1 and CDR2 sequences are SGHRS and YFSETQ.

This clone was recorded only once. V is TRBV7-9 and J is TRBJ2-7, with TRBD1 matching 7 bases. Germline CDR1 reads SEHNR; CDR2 reads FQNEAQ (reference sequence). The CDR3 totals 14 residues. V lost 5 bases, J lost 2 bases, and 6 bases stayed unmatched. CDR3 region: CASSRGQPTYEQYF. CDR3 DNA sequence: TGTGCCAGCAGCAGGGGACAGCCAACCTACGAGCAGTACTTC. The full variable domain, its missing parts supplied by reference TRBV7-9 and TRBJ2-7, is DTGVSQNPRHKITKRGQNVTFRCDPISEHNRLYWYRQTLGQGPEFLTYFQNEAQLEKSRLLSDRFSAERPKGSFSTLEIQRTEQGDSAMYLCASSRGQPTYEQYFGPGTRLTVT.

To note about this clone: Other nucleotide sequences from this sample produce the same CDR3. V and J are TRBV5-6 and TRBJ2-5; weak D call: TRBD1 (6 bases). V was cut by 5 bases and J by 1 base, with 9 bases left in between. The CDR3 runs 13 residues. Germline CDR1 reads SGHDT; CDR2 reads YYEEEE. CDR3 region: CASSLDSQETQYF. In DNA form, the CDR3 reads TGTGCCAGCAGTCTGGACAGCCAAGAGACCCAGTACTTC. Drawing the rest from reference TRBV5-6 and TRBJ2-5, the complete variable domain is DAGVTQSPTHLIKTRGQQVTLRCSPKSGHDTVSWYQQALGQGPQFIFQYYEEEERQRGNFPDRFSGHQFPNYSSELNVNALLLGDSALYLCASSLDSQETQYFGPGTRLLVL.

This clone has more than one count but fewer than ten. The chain is built from TRBV27 and TRBJ2-7; the match to TRBD2 covers 9 bases. This CDR3 has 16 residues. CDR1 is MNHEY, CDR2 SMNVEV, per germline (reference sequence). The ends lost 3 bases at V and 1 base at J; junction bases unmatched: 7. CDR3 in amino acids: CASSLGVAGASYEQYF. The DNA of the CDR3 is TGTGCCAGCAGTTTGGGGGTAGCGGGAGCGTCCTACGAGCAGTACTTC.

The chain has TRBV4-2 and TRBJ2-7; 8 nucleotides match TRBD2. J lost 2 bases, V lost 4 bases, and 7 bases had no gene match. The germline V gene has CDR1 LGHNA and CDR2 YNFKEQ. The CDR3 is 15 residues long. CDR3: CASSPSGTRAYEQYF. DNA of the CDR3: TGTGCCAGCAGCCCATCCGGGACTAGGGCCTACGAGCAGTACTTC.

The V and J genes are TRBV7-2 and TRBJ1-2; tentative D call: TRBD1 (5 bases). Trimming took off 5 bases at V and 6 bases at J, with 19 bases between the two ends. From germline, CDR1 is SGHTA and CDR2 FQGNSA. This CDR3 has 15 residues. The DNA of the CDR3 is TGTGCCAGCAGCGCCCGGTCAGGGCCCCTAAATGGCTACACCTTC. Encoded protein: CASSARSGPLNGYTF.

The chain recombines TRBV28 with TRBJ2-7; tentatively, D is TRBD1 or TRBD2 (5 bases each). The CDR3 consists of 15 residues. Trimming took off 2 bases at V and 2 bases at J, with 13 bases between the two ends. CDR1 is MDHEN, CDR2 SYDVKM, per germline. The CDR3 bases are TGTGCCAGCAGTTTAATTGGGACCCTCGCCTACGAGCAGTACTTC. This translates into CASSLIGTLAYEQYF. Based on the CDR3 plus reference TRBV28 and TRBJ2-7, the full variable domain is DVKVTQSSRYLVKRTGEKVFLECVQDMDHENMFWYRQDPGLGLRLIYFSYDVKMKEKGDIPEGYSVSREKKERFSLILESASTNQTSMYLCASSLIGTLAYEQYFGPGTRLTVT.

In this sample, this clone turned up once. The chain couples TRBV4-3 to TRBJ2-1; weak D call: TRBD1 (5 bases). The V end was cut by 0 bases, the J end by 12 bases, with 12 bases between. Germline values: CDR1 LGHNA, CDR2 YSLEER. The CDR3 totals 13 residues. Written as DNA, the CDR3 is TGCGCCAGCAGCCAAGATGACAGCCGGCGGCAGTTCTTC. It translates to CASSQDDSRRQFF.

The rearrangement joins TRBV6-4 to TRBJ2-3; TRBD2 matches at 7 bases. The CDR3 loop spans 15 amino acids. CDR1 and CDR2 (germline): MRHNA, SNTAGT. After removal of 4 bases from V and 0 bases from J, the junction contained 4 bases not matched to a gene. The CDR3 loop reads CASSAGSGSTDTQYF. CDR3 in DNA: TGTGCCAGCAGTGCGGGTAGCGGGAGCACAGATACGCAGTATTTT.

Regarding this clone: A much larger clone lies a single base off, so this may be a read error. This rearrangement joins TRBV28 to TRBJ1-1, with TRBD1 as a possible D gene (6 bases). Germline CDR1 is MDHEN and CDR2 is SYDVKM. The CDR3 is made up of 13 amino acids. Trimming removed 4 bases at V and 0 bases at J, with 6 bases between. CDR3 residues: CASSYRVNTEAFF. The DNA for the CDR3 is TGTGCCAGCAGTTACAGGGTGAACACTGAAGCTTTCTTT.

The rearrangement joins TRBV6-6 to TRBJ1-2; the D is unclear. Per the germline V gene, CDR1 is MNHNY and CDR2 is SVGAGI (reference sequence). CDR3 size: 13 residues. The V end lost 2 bases, the J end lost 1 base, and 5 bases lay between the germline ends. CDR3 residues: CASSYDNNYGYTF. DNA for the CDR3: TGTGCCAGCAGTTACGACAATAACTATGGCTACACCTTC.